The 19 T cell receptor beta chains listed next were all sequenced from one sample in a study of shared clonotypes between healthy human individuals. Generated by immunoSEQ multiplex PCR, the TCRdb table keeps only in-frame clones and is missing some. The sample lists around 1,900,000 clones, around 93% seen once, with around 1.8% in the top ten. Terminally differentiated effector memory CD45RA+ cells were excluded by CCR7 positive selection of CD45RO-negative cells. Sequencing was carried out using naive CD8+ T cells from PBMCs. Source of these receptors: a young man in good health. Some clones in this sample may be carry-over from other donors' samples.

The V and J genes are TRBV7-9 and TRBJ2-7; D is unclear. The CDR3 totals 16 residues. Trimming cost V 6 bases and J 4 bases, with 22 bases left between them. The germline CDR1 and CDR2 sequences are SEHNR and FQNEAQ (reference sequence). CDR3 in DNA: TGTGCCAGCAGTAAGGGTGTGGTGGGCCTGGGGTACGAGCAGTACTTC. This codes for CASSKGVVGLGYEQYF.

Only one count was recorded for this clone. The rearrangement uses TRBV29-1 and TRBJ2-1, with 8 bases that match TRBD1. The CDR3 is 17 amino acids. V lost 2 bases and J lost 4; bases outside the gene matches: 13. Looked up from germline, CDR1 is SQVTM and CDR2 is ANQGSEA. The CDR3 spells CSVEHIVSGQAYNEQFF. Written as DNA, the CDR3 is TGCAGCGTTGAACATATAGTTTCGGGACAGGCATACAATGAGCAGTTCTTC.

V usage is TRBV28 and J usage is TRBJ2-3; tentatively, D is TRBD1 (6 bases). V lost 1 base and J 5 bases, leaving 7 bases between the germline ends. CDR1 MDHEN and CDR2 SYDVKM come from the germline V gene. This CDR3 contains 13 residues. The CDR3 spells CASSLLQGDTQYF. The CDR3 bases are TGTGCCAGCAGTTTATTACAGGGAGATACGCAGTATTTT.

The chain has TRBV27 and TRBJ2-1; D possibly corresponds to TRBD1 (6 bases). The germline V gene has CDR1 MNHEY and CDR2 SMNVEV (reference sequence). The length of the CDR3 is 15 residues. V gave up 3 bases and J gave up 5 bases, with 14 bases separating them. The CDR3 sequence is CASSFTPDSHNEQFF. The CDR3 coding sequence is TGTGCCAGCAGTTTCACACCGGACAGCCACAATGAGCAGTTCTTC.

The V and J genes are TRBV6-1 and TRBJ2-3; perhaps D is TRBD1 or TRBD2 (5 bases each). CDR1 MNHNS and CDR2 SASEGT come from the germline V gene. The CDR3 consists of 16 residues. With 3 bases removed from V and 0 bases from J, the gap between germline ends came to 13 bases. Here the CDR3 DNA reads TGTGCCAGCAGTGACCCGGGGCACTTTAGCACAGATACGCAGTATTTT. Protein sequence: CASSDPGHFSTDTQYF.

The V call is TRBV19, the J call TRBJ2-6; unclear D gene. With 5 bases removed from V and 0 bases from J, the gap between germline ends came to 8 bases. CDR1 and CDR2 from the germline V gene are LNHDA and SQIVND (reference sequence). This CDR3 has 15 amino acids. DNA for the CDR3: TGTGCCAGTAGTCCCCCGGGCTCTGGGGCCAACGTCCTGACTTTC. Translating gives CASSPPGSGANVLTF.

This clone showed up just a few times. The rearrangement links TRBV6-1 to TRBJ1-4, with a weak D call TRBD1 (6 bases). The CDR3 sequence is 15 residues long. The germline V gene encodes CDR1 MNHNS and CDR2 SASEGT. The germline V and J ends were trimmed by 2 bases and 3 bases, with 10 bases remaining between them. In DNA form, the CDR3 reads TGTGCCAGCAGTGAATCCCCAGGGGCTAATGAAAAACTGTTTTTT. It is translated as CASSESPGANEKLFF.

The rearrangement joins TRBV28 to TRBJ2-7; D may be TRBD1 (7 bases). Germline CDR1 is MDHEN and CDR2 is SYDVKM. V gave up 2 bases and J gave up 3 bases, with 8 bases separating them. This CDR3 spans 13 amino acids. This CDR3 reads CASSLQGGYEQYF. The CDR3 nucleotides are TGTGCCAGCAGTTTACAGGGGGGCTACGAGCAGTACTTC.

This chain connects TRBV10-1 to TRBJ2-1; 8 bases agree with TRBD1. Trimming removed 6 bases from V and 2 bases from J; junction bases left unmatched: 9. The length of the CDR3 is 16 residues. Germline-derived CDR1 and CDR2 are WNHNN and SYGVQD (reference sequence). CDR3: CASSLGRDRTYNEQFF. The CDR3 DNA reads as TGCGCCAGCAGCCTGGGACGGGACAGGACCTACAATGAGCAGTTCTTC.

V usage is TRBV4-3 and J usage is TRBJ2-7; no firm D call. Deletions cut 3 bases from V and 5 bases from J, with 8 bases between. Germline CDR1 and CDR2: LGHNA and YSLEER. This CDR3 spans 12 amino acids. As DNA, the CDR3 is TGCGCCAGCAGCCAGGGATCCCACGAGCAGTACTTC. Translation gives CASSQGSHEQYF.

CDR3 sequence (DNA): TGCGCCAGCAGTAAGGACAGGGGGACGGACACTGAAGCTTTCTTT. This gives the protein CASSKDRGTDTEAFF. The chain links TRBV5-1 to TRBJ1-1; 10 nucleotides line up with TRBD1. Germline assignment: CDR1 SGHRS and CDR2 YFSETQ. The CDR3 consists of 15 residues. V was pared by 5 bases and J by 3 bases, with 7 bases of the junction left unmatched.

The chain carries TRBV19 and TRBJ1-3; 7 bases fit TRBD1. The germline V gene encodes CDR1 LNHDA and CDR2 SQIVND (reference sequence). The J segment lost 0 bases and the V segment lost 3 bases, leaving 8 bases of the junction unmatched. This CDR3 has 17 amino acids. In nucleotides, the CDR3 is TGTGCCAGTAGTATGATAATGGGGACAGCCTCTGGAAACACCATATATTTT. Protein: CASSMIMGTASGNTIYF. The full variable domain, rest sourced from reference TRBV19 and TRBJ1-3, is DGGITQSPKYLFRKEGQNVTLSCEQNLNHDAMYWYRQDPGQGLRLIYYSQIVNDFQKGDIAEGYSVSREKKESFPLTVTSAQKNPTAFYLCASSMIMGTASGNTIYFGEGSWLTVV.

The chain employs TRBV5-5 and TRBJ2-5; 9 bases are a match to TRBD1. The CDR3 extends over 15 amino acids. The J segment lost 4 bases and the V segment lost 3 bases, leaving 7 bases of the junction unmatched. Germline lookup yields CDR1 SGHKS and CDR2 YYEKEE (reference sequence). The CDR3 DNA reads as TGTGCCAGCAGCTCGAGGACAGGGGATCCAGAGACCCAGTACTTC. It yields the protein CASSSRTGDPETQYF.

This clone was seen a single time. The chain has TRBV5-1 and TRBJ1-2, with 8 bases fitting TRBD1. This CDR3 spans 15 amino acids. Germline lookup yields CDR1 SGHRS and CDR2 YFSETQ. V was clipped by 5 bases and J by 5 bases; unmatched bases: 11. CDR3 in amino acids: CASSLGQGVEYGYTF. The DNA for the CDR3 is TGCGCCAGCAGTCTTGGACAGGGCGTCGAGTATGGCTACACCTTC.

The V call is TRBV13, the J call TRBJ1-2; unclear D gene. Germline values: CDR1 PRHDT, CDR2 FYEKMQ (reference sequence). The length of the CDR3 is 11 residues. Deletions cut 3 bases from V and 9 bases from J, with 8 bases between. This CDR3 reads CASSLGRSYTF. For the CDR3, the DNA is TGTGCCAGCAGCTTGGGTCGAAGCTACACCTTC. The entire variable domain, with the rest obtained from reference TRBV13 and TRBJ1-2, is as follows: AAGVIQSPRHLIKEKRETATLKCYPIPRHDTVYWYQQGPGQDPQFLISFYEKMQSDKGSIPDRFSAQQFSDYHSELNMSSLELGDSALYFCASSLGRSYTFGSGTRLTVV.

The chain combines TRBV9 with TRBJ2-2; D is unresolved. Germline CDR1 and CDR2: SGDLS and YYNGEE. The CDR3 is 16 amino acids. V was cut by 0 bases and J by 0 bases, with 9 bases left in between. CDR3 DNA: TGTGCCAGCAGCGTAGCAGGACGGACGAACACCGGGGAGCTGTTTTTT. Its translation is CASSVAGRTNTGELFF.

The chain recombines TRBV4-3 with TRBJ1-1; 8 bases agree with TRBD1. The CDR3 consists of 12 residues. Germline lookup yields CDR1 LGHNA and CDR2 YSLEER. V shed 8 bases and J 7 bases; nucleotides not matched to a gene: 6. CDR3 coding DNA: TGCGCCAGCGGGGACAGGAAACTTGAAGCTTTCTTT. Its translation is CASGDRKLEAFF.

This clone appeared a few times. The rearrangement joins TRBV2 to TRBJ1-1, with D hard to call. Germline CDR1 reads SNHLY; CDR2 reads FYNNEI. With 11 bases removed from V and 7 bases from J, the gap between germline ends came to 8 bases. This CDR3 spans 9 amino acids. CDR3 sequence reads: CAYELEAFF. The CDR3 bases are TGTGCCTACGAACTTGAAGCTTTCTTT.

This chain uses TRBV13 with TRBJ2-5; TRBD1 matches at 8 bases. CDR3 length: 14 residues. V dropped 7 bases and J dropped 5; count of bases not matched to a gene: 9. The germline gives CDR1 PRHDT, CDR2 FYEKMQ (reference sequence). The CDR3 sequence is CASTDRGSGETQYF. CDR3 nucleotide sequence: TGTGCCAGCACAGACAGGGGCTCGGGGGAGACCCAGTACTTC. The full variable domain, its missing parts supplied by reference TRBV13 and TRBJ2-5, is AAGVIQSPRHLIKEKRETATLKCYPIPRHDTVYWYQQGPGQDPQFLISFYEKMQSDKGSIPDRFSAQQFSDYHSELNMSSLELGDSALYFCASTDRGSGETQYFGPGTRLLVL.